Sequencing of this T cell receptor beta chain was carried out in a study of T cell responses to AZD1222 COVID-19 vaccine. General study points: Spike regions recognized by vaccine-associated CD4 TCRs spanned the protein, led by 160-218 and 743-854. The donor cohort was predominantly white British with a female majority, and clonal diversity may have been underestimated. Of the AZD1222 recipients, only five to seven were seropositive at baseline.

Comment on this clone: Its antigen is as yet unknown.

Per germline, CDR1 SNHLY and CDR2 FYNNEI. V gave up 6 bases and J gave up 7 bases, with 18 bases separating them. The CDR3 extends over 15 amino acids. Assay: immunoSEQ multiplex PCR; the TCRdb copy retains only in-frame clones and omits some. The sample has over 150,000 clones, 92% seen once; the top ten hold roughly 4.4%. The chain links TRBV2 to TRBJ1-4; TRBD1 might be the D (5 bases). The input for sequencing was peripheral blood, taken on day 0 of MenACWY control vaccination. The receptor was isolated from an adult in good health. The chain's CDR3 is CASSAVGGMGEKLFF. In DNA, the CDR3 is TGTGCCAGCAGCGCTGTGGGGGGTATGGGTGAAAAACTGTTTTTT.